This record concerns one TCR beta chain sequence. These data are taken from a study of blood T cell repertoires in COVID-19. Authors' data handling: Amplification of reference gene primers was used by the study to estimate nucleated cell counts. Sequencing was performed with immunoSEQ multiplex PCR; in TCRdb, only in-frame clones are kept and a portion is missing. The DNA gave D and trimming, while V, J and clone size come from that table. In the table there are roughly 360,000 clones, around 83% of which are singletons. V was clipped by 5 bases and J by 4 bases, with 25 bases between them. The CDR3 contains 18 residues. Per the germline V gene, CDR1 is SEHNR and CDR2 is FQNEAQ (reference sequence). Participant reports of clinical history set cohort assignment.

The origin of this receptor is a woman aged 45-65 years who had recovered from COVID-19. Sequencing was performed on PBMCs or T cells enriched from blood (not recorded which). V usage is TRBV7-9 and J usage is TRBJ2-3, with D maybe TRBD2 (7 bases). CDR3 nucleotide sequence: TGTGCCAGCAGCAAAAGGGGGATAGGGAGGGCTCGGTCAGATACGCAGTATTTT. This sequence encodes CASSKRGIGRARSDTQYF.